These 21 T cell receptor beta chains came from one sample sequenced in a study of molecular identifiers for immune sequencing clone quantification. TCRdb used MiXCR to reprocess the PCR reads, holding one entry per CDR3 protein. The sample lists hundreds of thousands of distinct CDR3 sequences; 25% were seen once. The sequenced sample was naive CD8+ T cells from blood, with Jurkat cell RNA spiked in. Described subset: FACS-sorted CD8+CD4-CCR7+CD45RA+ naive T cells. These TCRs come from a human donor in good health. Some libraries in this study had Jurkat cell RNA spiked in.

This clonotype was seen a handful of times. The chain is built from TRBV13 and TRBJ1-3; D might be TRBD1 (5 bases). Trimming took 5 bases from V and 0 from J, leaving 14 bases between them. Germline-derived CDR1 and CDR2 are PRHDT and FYEKMQ (reference sequence). This CDR3 spans 16 amino acids. CDR3 loop: CASSPDSSFSGNTIYF. The DNA for the CDR3 is TGTGCCAGCAGCCCCGACAGCTCTTTCTCTGGAAACACCATATATTTT.

A note on this clonotype: The junction shows a germline mismatch at one end, possibly a read error. The V and J genes are TRBV6-2 or TRBV6-3 and TRBJ1-1; tentative D call: TRBD1 (6 bases). Germline V gene data show CDR1 as MNHEY and CDR2 as SVGEGT. The CDR3 spans 15 residues. CDR3 nucleotides: TGTGCCAGCAGTTACTCTGCGGGGGCAGGCACTGCAGCTTTCTTT. The encoded protein is CASSYSAGAGTAAFF.

In regard to this clonotype: A read error may explain this, as a much larger clone is one base away. The genes are TRBV28 and TRBJ2-7, with a weak D call TRBD1 (6 bases). This CDR3 is built from 14 residues. Germline lookup yields CDR1 MDHEN and CDR2 SYDVKM. V was clipped by 5 bases and J by 5 bases, with 16 bases between them. The CDR3 DNA follows: TGTGCCAGCAGTGTCAGGACAGTGGGCGACGAGCAGTACTTC. Protein sequence: CASSVRTVGDEQYF.

To note about this clonotype: The junction departs from the called germline gene at one end, perhaps through a read error. V usage is TRBV7-2 and J usage is TRBJ1-1, with a weak D call TRBD1 (5 bases). Germline loops: CDR1 SGHTA, CDR2 FQGNSA. The CDR3 sequence is 14 residues long. CDR3 coding DNA: TGTGCCAGCAGCTTAGTTGCAGGGAACGTTGAAGCATTCTTT. Translating gives CASSLVAGNVEAFF.

This clonotype was picked up many times. The chain recombines TRBV7-2 with TRBJ2-3, with 8 bases lining up with TRBD1. CDR1 SGHTA and CDR2 FQGNSA come from the germline V gene. The V and J ends lost 1 base and 6 bases, in that order; junction bases with no gene match: 6. The CDR3 is 15 residues long. The CDR3 bases are TGTGCCAGCAGCTTAGAAGGACAGGGAACCGATACGCAGTATTTT. It specifies CASSLEGQGTDTQYF.

This clonotype was detected a few times. V gene TRBV3-1 combines with J gene TRBJ2-6; D is ambiguous. CDR1 and CDR2 from the germline V gene are LGHDT and YNNKEL (reference sequence). Trimming pared 1 base from V and 0 bases from J, leaving 13 bases between. The CDR3 loop spans 18 amino acids. DNA of the CDR3: TGTGCCAGCAGCCAAGTTTTTTCGATAGCCTCTGGGGCCAACGTCCTGACTTTC. It encodes CASSQVFSIASGANVLTF.

This clonotype has a handful of counts. V and J are TRBV15 and TRBJ2-5; D perhaps matches TRBD2 (6 bases). This CDR3 region has 16 residues. CDR1 and CDR2 from the germline V gene are LNHNV and YYDKDF (reference sequence). V gave up 0 bases and J gave up 1 base, with 12 bases separating them. The CDR3 bases are TGTGCCACCAGCAGAGACCACCGGGGGACCCAAGAGACCCAGTACTTC. The encoded protein is CATSRDHRGTQETQYF.

The genes are TRBV20-1 and TRBJ2-7; D remains ambiguous. This CDR3 has 14 residues. V was trimmed by 5 bases and J by 3 bases, leaving 17 bases between them. Germline CDR1 DFQATT, CDR2 SNEGSKA (reference sequence). CDR3 in amino acids: CSADRRPPNYEQYF. The DNA for the CDR3 is TGCAGTGCTGATCGGCGTCCTCCGAACTACGAGCAGTACTTC.

This clonotype was counted a few times. The gene calls are TRBV6-2 or TRBV6-3 and TRBJ2-7, with D perhaps matching TRBD1 (6 bases). The ends were cut back, 6 bases at V and 2 bases at J, with 14 bases in the middle. Germline loops: CDR1 MNHEY, CDR2 SVGEGT. There are 14 residues in the CDR3. The CDR3 DNA sequence: TGTGCCAGCAGCCTGGGGGCAACAACCTACGAGCAGTACTTC. Protein: CASSLGATTYEQYF.

In the case of this clonotype: A read error is possible here, since a much larger clone lies one base away. The chain combines TRBV7-8 with TRBJ1-6; D unclear. Trimming left V 0 bases short and J 8 bases short, with 14 bases between. The CDR3 loop spans 16 amino acids. Germline V gene lookup returns CDR1 SGHVS and CDR2 FQNEAQ. CDR3 bases: TGTGCCAGCAGCTTAGCGTCTTCGGGCGCGGATTCACCCCTCCACTTT. Its protein product is CASSLASSGADSPLHF.

In its sample, this clonotype was seen a few times. The rearrangement joins TRBV19 to TRBJ2-4, with D perhaps matching TRBD2 (5 bases). Germline assignment: CDR1 LNHDA and CDR2 SQIVND (reference sequence). This CDR3 has 14 residues. V was shortened by 3 bases and J by 8 bases, with 14 bases between the two germline ends. This chain's CDR3 is CASSIGLGGDIQYF. The CDR3 nucleotides are TGTGCCAGTAGTATCGGGCTAGGAGGAGACATTCAGTACTTC.

This clonotype came up a few times. V gene TRBV9 combines with J gene TRBJ2-3; 10 bases map to TRBD2. This CDR3 has 17 residues. J gave up 0 bases and V 4 bases, and 8 bases lay outside the gene matches. The germline CDR1 and CDR2 sequences are SGDLS and YYNGEE. CDR3 in DNA: TGTGCCAGCAGCCCCGGACGGACTAGCGGTAGCACAGATACGCAGTATTTT. Its protein is CASSPGRTSGSTDTQYF.

On this clonotype: A read error may be the cause here, since a much bigger clone is one base away. The chain couples TRBV5-3 to TRBJ1-2, with no clear D. TRBV5-3 qualifies as an ORF whose function is uncertain. This CDR3 region has 12 residues. With 10 bases removed from V and 5 bases from J, the gap between germline ends came to 15 bases. In DNA form, the CDR3 reads TGTGCCGGCAGCTTACTCCAATATGGCTACACCTTC. Translating gives CAGSLLQYGYTF.

The gene calls are TRBV14 and TRBJ2-1, with D hard to call. Germline CDR1 and CDR2: SGHDN and FVKESK. Trimming stripped 2 bases from V and 8 bases from J, with 19 bases between. CDR3 length: 16 amino acids. This chain's CDR3 is CASSQFGSTAGHEQFF. Here the CDR3 DNA reads TGTGCCAGCAGCCAATTTGGCTCCACCGCAGGCCATGAGCAGTTCTTC.

About this clonotype itself: Germline is not matched at one junction end, which may reflect a read error. The rearrangement joins TRBV28 to TRBJ1-3; unclear D gene. CDR3 length: 15 residues. Germline CDR1 reads MDHEN; CDR2 reads SYDVKM. The CDR3 region is CASSLRGFAGSTIYF. In DNA form, the CDR3 reads TGTGCCAGCAGTTTACGGGGTTTCGCTGGAAGCACCATATATTTT.

This clonotype appeared many times. The genes are TRBV12-3 or TRBV12-4 and TRBJ1-2, with a tentative D call TRBD1 (5 bases). V lost 3 bases, J lost 2 bases, and 7 bases lay in between. The CDR3 loop spans 13 amino acids. The CDR3 protein is CASSLGRNYGYTF. The DNA of the CDR3 is TGTGCCAGCAGTTTGGGACGGAACTATGGCTACACCTTC.

This clonotype was seen ten or more times. The chain links TRBV29-1 to TRBJ2-7, with TRBD2 matching over 12 bases. This CDR3 comprises 13 residues. From germline, CDR1 is SQVTM and CDR2 ANQGSEA. J was trimmed by 7 bases and V by 4 bases; bases with no gene match: 5. The CDR3 region is CSVGLAGESEQYF. CDR3 coding DNA: TGCAGCGTTGGACTAGCGGGAGAGAGTGAGCAGTACTTC.

The gene calls are TRBV7-9 and TRBJ2-7; TRBD2 aligns across 11 bases. Germline V gene data show CDR1 as SEHNR and CDR2 as FQNEAQ (reference sequence). This CDR3 is built from 15 residues. The V segment lost 5 bases and the J segment 3 bases; nucleotides outside the gene matches: 6. Here the CDR3 DNA reads TGTGCCAGCAGCCCACCCGGGACTAGCGGCTACGAGCAGTACTTC. Its protein product is CASSPPGTSGYEQYF.

This clonotype was counted only a few times. The V gene is TRBV9, the J gene TRBJ1-1; no clear D. Trimming took 4 bases from V and 4 from J, leaving 14 bases between them. The CDR3 covers 14 residues. Germline loops: CDR1 SGDLS, CDR2 YYNGEE. DNA of the CDR3: TGTGCCAGCAGCCTAGACAATTTCCCCACTGAAGCTTTCTTT. Amino acids: CASSLDNFPTEAFF.

Note on this clonotype: A read error may be the cause here, since a much bigger clone is one base away. The genes are TRBV13 and TRBJ2-3, with a possible D match to TRBD2 (5 bases). Per germline, CDR1 PRHDT and CDR2 FYEKMQ (reference sequence). The CDR3 extends over 17 amino acids. Trimming left V 4 bases short and J 4 bases short, with 21 bases between. The CDR3 reads CASSSHREGELSDTQYF. CDR3 DNA: TGTGCCAGCAGCTCTCATCGGGAAGGCGAACTCTCAGATACGCAGTATTTT. Complete variable domain (other parts from reference TRBV13 and TRBJ2-3): AAGVIQSPRHLIKEKRETATLKCYPIPRHDTVYWYQQGPGQDPQFLISFYEKMQSDKGSIPDRFSAQQFSDYHSELNMSSLELGDSALYFCASSSHREGELSDTQYFGPGTRLTVL.

Remarks on this clonotype: This may be a read error: a much more frequent sequence differs by one nucleotide. The V and J genes are TRBV5-1 and TRBJ1-1, with 8 nucleotides matching TRBD1. V shed 4 bases, J shed 7 bases, and the junction held 12 bases outside the gene matches. CDR1 is SGHRS and CDR2 is YFSETQ in the germline V gene. The CDR3 covers 15 residues. The chain's CDR3 is CASSPPGQGASEAFF. CDR3 nucleotides: TGCGCCAGCAGCCCTCCAGGACAGGGCGCCAGTGAAGCTTTCTTT.